The rows below give T cell receptor beta chains drawn from one sample of a study of cytomegalovirus exposure and HLA in healthy donors. Sequencing was performed with immunoSEQ multiplex PCR; in TCRdb, only in-frame clones are kept and a portion is missing. This table holds around 150,000 clones, around 77% found once. The sequencing sample was made of PBMCs. The receptor source for this set is a man aged 25-45 years in good health. CDR3s include the opening cysteine and the closing phenylalanine or tryptophan. The D gene is left open where the match is weak. Rows give clone size only sometimes, using once, few, many, or a class for an expanded clone.

CAISPGQEYTF | TGTGCCATCAGTCCCGGACAGGAGTACACCTTC | TRBD1 | . | TRBJ1-2 | TRBV10-3
CASSHTGRNQPQHF | TGTGCCAGCAGCCACACAGGGAGAAATCAGCCCCAGCATTTT | . | . | TRBJ1-5 | TRBV11-3
CASSIGKRAGQPQHF | TGTGCCAGTAGTATAGGGAAGAGGGCAGGACAGCCCCAGCATTTT | . | . | TRBJ1-5 | TRBV19
CASMVEADYNEQFF | TGTGCCAGTATGGTGGAGGCGGACTACAATGAGCAGTTCTTC | . | . | TRBJ2-1 | TRBV19
CASSNLPGSANYGYTF | TGTGCCAGTAGTAATCTTCCAGGATCTGCTAACTATGGCTACACCTTC | . | . | TRBJ1-2 | TRBV19
CASSWTGPTDTQYF | TGTGCCAGCAGTTGGACAGGGCCCACAGATACGCAGTATTTT | TRBD1 | . | TRBJ2-3 | TRBV27
CASSFPGREETQYF | TGTGCCAGCAGTTTTCCCGGCCGGGAAGAGACCCAGTACTTC | . | . | TRBJ2-5 | TRBV28
CASSIISAGEQYF | TGTGCCAGTAGTATAATCTCCGCGGGCGAGCAGTACTTC | . | . | TRBJ2-7 | TRBV19
CASLGTSGKYEQYF | TGTGCCAGCCTAGGGACTAGCGGGAAGTACGAGCAGTACTTC | TRBD2 | few | TRBJ2-7 | TRBV6-5
CASSPQLASGRRPNYEQYF | TGTGCCAGCAGCCCACAACTGGCTAGCGGGAGGCGTCCGAACTACGAGCAGTACTTC | TRBD2 | once | TRBJ2-7 | TRBV13
CSSAMSDYGYTF | TGTTCCAGCGCGATGAGCGACTATGGCTACACCTTC | . | . | TRBJ1-2 | TRBV7-9
CASTLGLRDGYTF | TGTGCCAGCACTTTGGGCCTACGAGATGGCTACACCTTC | . | . | TRBJ1-2 | TRBV6-5
CASSVPRVSQETQYF | TGTGCCAGCAGTGTCCCCAGGGTATCCCAAGAGACCCAGTACTTC | . | . | TRBJ2-5 | TRBV2
CASSGAGGDTQYF | TGTGCCAGCAGCGGTGCGGGAGGAGATACGCAGTATTTT | TRBD2 | . | TRBJ2-3 | TRBV5-4
CAWSLAGGLETQYF | TGTGCCTGGAGTCTAGCGGGAGGTTTGGAGACCCAGTACTTC | TRBD2 | few | TRBJ2-5 | TRBV30
CASSLSGGNQPQHF | TGTGCCAGCAGCTTATCGGGAGGCAATCAGCCCCAGCATTTT | . | . | TRBJ1-5 | TRBV7-9
CASSYLGQGNTEAFF | TGTGCCAGCAGCTACCTTGGACAAGGGAACACTGAAGCTTTCTTT | . | . | TRBJ1-1 | TRBV11-1
CASSPREVLTQYF | TGTGCCAGCTCCCCGAGAGAGGTTCTGACCCAGTACTTC | . | . | TRBJ2-5 | TRBV6-1
CATKLGEPSYEQYF | TGTGCCACCAAGCTCGGAGAACCTAGCTACGAGCAGTACTTC | . | once | TRBJ2-7 | TRBV19
CASSPGQGGSNQPQHF | TGTGCCAGCTCACCAGGACAGGGGGGTAGCAATCAGCCCCAGCATTTT | TRBD1 | . | TRBJ1-5 | TRBV18
CASGPGLGQYGTDTQYF | TGTGCTAGTGGTCCTGGGCTGGGGCAGTACGGCACAGATACGCAGTATTTT | . | . | TRBJ2-3 | TRBV12-5
CASSLSGQGTSPLHF | TGTGCCAGCAGCTTATCGGGACAGGGGACTTCACCCCTCCACTTT | TRBD1 | once | TRBJ1-6 | TRBV7-2
CASSRQGAILGETQYF | TGTGCCAGCTCAAGGCAGGGGGCGATCTTAGGAGAGACCCAGTACTTC | TRBD1 | . | TRBJ2-5 | TRBV18
CASSWTGGHTGELFF | TGTGCCAGCAGCTGGACAGGGGGCCACACCGGGGAGCTGTTTTTT | TRBD1 | . | TRBJ2-2 | TRBV7-3
CASRLDSYEQYF | TGTGCCAGCAGACTGGACAGCTACGAGCAGTACTTC | . | . | TRBJ2-7 | TRBV2
CASSEPGGPDTQYF | TGTGCCAGCAGTGAACCGGGGGGACCAGATACGCAGTATTTT | TRBD2 | . | TRBJ2-3 | TRBV6-1
CATGGRPNTEAFF | TGTGCCACCGGGGGGCGGCCGAACACTGAAGCTTTCTTT | . | . | TRBJ1-1 | TRBV27
CASSSPGTGDSYEQYF | TGCGCCAGCAGCTCCCCCGGGACAGGGGACTCCTACGAGCAGTACTTC | TRBD1 | . | TRBJ2-7 | TRBV5-1
CASSVGVSGGPDTQYF | TGTGCCAGCAGCGTAGGAGTTAGCGGGGGGCCAGATACGCAGTATTTT | TRBD2 | . | TRBJ2-3 | TRBV9
CATSRDPAPGTWSYEQYF | TGTGCCACCAGCAGAGATCCAGCCCCCGGGACTTGGTCCTACGAGCAGTACTTC | . | . | TRBJ2-7 | TRBV15
CAIGAGTGITYEQYF | TGTGCCATTGGAGCGGGGACAGGGATTACCTACGAGCAGTACTTC | TRBD1 | . | TRBJ2-7 | TRBV10-3
CASTRQSGEKLFF | TGTGCCAGCACCAGACAGTCGGGTGAAAAACTGTTTTTT | . | once | TRBJ1-4 | TRBV6-1
CASSVVEVSGEQYF | TGTGCCAGCAGCGTAGTGGAGGTGTCAGGCGAGCAGTACTTC | . | . | TRBJ2-7 | TRBV9
CASSLGTGGTQYF | TGCGCCAGCAGCTTGGGGACAGGGGGAACGCAGTATTTT | TRBD1 | . | TRBJ2-3 | TRBV5-1
CASSPHFSGGSILDEQFF | TGTGCCAGCAGCCCTCATTTCTCTGGCGGGAGTATTTTAGATGAGCAGTTCTTC | TRBD2 | . | TRBJ2-1 | TRBV11-2
CAISESMPVNSGNTIYF | TGTGCCATCAGTGAGTCGATGCCAGTAAACTCTGGAAACACCATATATTTT | . | . | TRBJ1-3 | TRBV10-3
CASSIYGAYTEAFF | TGTGCCAGTAGTATTTATGGGGCGTACACTGAAGCTTTCTTT | . | . | TRBJ1-1 | TRBV19
CSSSYGSFEQYF | TGTTCCAGCAGCTACGGGAGTTTCGAGCAGTACTTC | . | . | TRBJ2-7 | TRBV7-9
CASSEYRGGYTF | TGTGCCAGCAGTGAATACAGGGGTGGCTACACCTTC | TRBD1 | . | TRBJ1-2 | TRBV6-5
CASSYRAGSTDTQYF | TGTGCCAGCAGCTACCGGGCGGGGAGCACAGATACGCAGTATTTT | . | . | TRBJ2-3 | TRBV7-9